The present T cell receptor (beta chain) was sequenced within a study of neurological immune-mediated disorders. Synthesis of cDNA was performed by 5'RACE using 10-nucleotide random UMIs. In TCRdb, the 5' RACE reads were re-called with MiXCR into one record per CDR3 protein. Among some 41,000 distinct CDR3 sequences listed, roughly 14% were seen once. The CDR3 is made up of 11 amino acids. Germline CDR1 reads SGHDN; CDR2 reads FVKESK. Trimming took 1 base from V and 5 from J, leaving 0 bases between them. This clonotype came up many times. Its antigen is as yet unknown. Study-wide findings and caveats: Falling below healthy controls, multiple sclerosis showed the least TCR clonal expansion, while HTLV-1-associated myelopathy showed the most.

There were some 900,000 CD4+ or CD8+ T cells used in the sorted libraries. J is TRBJ1-3 and V is TRBV14; D not certain. Sample: CD4+ T cells from blood. This TCR was recovered from a woman aged 60 to 75 with HTLV-1-associated myelopathy (HAM/TSP). The CDR3 protein is CASSQGNTIYF. In DNA form, the CDR3 reads TGTGCCAGCAGCCAAGGAAACACCATATATTTT.